This TCR beta chain was observed in a study of CD8+ T cells in alopecia areata. The overall study: Patients received oral tofacitinib, 5 to 10 mg twice daily, for moderate-to-severe alopecia areata. Findings and limits, study-wide: Lesional scalp exceeded normal scalp in clonality, especially in alopecia totalis/universalis.

The V gene end was trimmed by 6 bases and the J gene end by 2 bases; junction bases not matched to a gene: 11. Germline V gene lookup returns CDR1 ENHRY and CDR2 SYGVKD. The CDR3 extends over 16 amino acids. A note on this clone: Its antigen is as yet unknown.

Treatment described: oral pan-JAK inhibitor, 5-10 mg twice daily. Those with alopecia areata gave lesional scalp punch biopsies and peripheral blood. As the sequencing template, cDNA was produced by extracting RNA and reverse transcribing it. TCRdb keeps only in-frame clones here, not all; method: immunoSEQ multiplex PCR. This table holds more than 90,000 clones, 58% found once. The origin of this receptor is a human donor with alopecia areata. This specimen consisted of CD8+ T cells sorted from blood, obtained at week 4, from a patient treated with tofacitinib. The genes are TRBV10-3 and TRBJ2-5, with TRBD2 matching over 8 bases. CDR3 coding DNA: TGTGCCATCAGCCGGAATAGCGGGAATCCTCAAGAGACCCAGTACTTC. Its protein is CAISRNSGNPQETQYF.